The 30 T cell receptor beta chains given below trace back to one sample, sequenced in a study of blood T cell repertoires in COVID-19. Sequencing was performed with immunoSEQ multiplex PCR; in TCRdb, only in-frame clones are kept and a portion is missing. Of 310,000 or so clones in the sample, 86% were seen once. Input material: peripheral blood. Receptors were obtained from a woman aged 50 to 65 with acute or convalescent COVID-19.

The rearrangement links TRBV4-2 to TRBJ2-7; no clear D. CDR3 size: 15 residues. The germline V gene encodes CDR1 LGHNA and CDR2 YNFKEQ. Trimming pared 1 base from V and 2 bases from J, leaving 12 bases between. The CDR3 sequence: CASSQAASFTYEQYF. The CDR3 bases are TGTGCCAGCAGCCAAGCCGCGTCCTTCACCTACGAGCAGTACTTC.

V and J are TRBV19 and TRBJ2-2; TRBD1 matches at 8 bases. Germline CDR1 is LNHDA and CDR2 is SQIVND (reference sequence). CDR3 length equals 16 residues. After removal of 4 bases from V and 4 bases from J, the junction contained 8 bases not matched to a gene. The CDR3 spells CASSTGRGLLTGELFF. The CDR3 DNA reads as TGTGCCAGTAGTACGGGCAGGGGGCTTCTCACCGGGGAGCTGTTTTTT.

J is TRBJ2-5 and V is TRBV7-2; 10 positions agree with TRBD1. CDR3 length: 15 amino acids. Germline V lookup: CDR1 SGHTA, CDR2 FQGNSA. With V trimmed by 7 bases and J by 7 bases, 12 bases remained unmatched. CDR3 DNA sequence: TGTGCCAGCACCGAAACCGACAGGGGGCGTGGGACCCAGTACTTC. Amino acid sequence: CASTETDRGRGTQYF. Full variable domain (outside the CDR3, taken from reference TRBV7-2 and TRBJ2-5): GAGVSQSPSNKVTEKGKDVELRCDPISGHTALYWYRQSLGQGLEFLIYFQGNSAPDKSGLPSDRFSAERTGGSVSTLTIQRTQQEDSAVYLCASTETDRGRGTQYFGPGTRLLVL.

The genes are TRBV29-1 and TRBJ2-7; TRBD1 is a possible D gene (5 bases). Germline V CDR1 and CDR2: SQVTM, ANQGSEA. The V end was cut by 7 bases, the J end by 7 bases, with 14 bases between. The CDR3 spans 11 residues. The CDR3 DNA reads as TGCAGCGCTAAGAGTGGGGCGGAGCAGTACTTC. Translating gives CSAKSGAEQYF.

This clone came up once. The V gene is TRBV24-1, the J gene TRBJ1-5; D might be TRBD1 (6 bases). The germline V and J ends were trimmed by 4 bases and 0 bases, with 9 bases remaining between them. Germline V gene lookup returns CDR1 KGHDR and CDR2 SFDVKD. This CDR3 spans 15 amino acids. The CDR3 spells CATSDPGDSNQPQHF. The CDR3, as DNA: TGTGCCACCAGTGACCCAGGGGATAGCAATCAGCCCCAGCATTTT.

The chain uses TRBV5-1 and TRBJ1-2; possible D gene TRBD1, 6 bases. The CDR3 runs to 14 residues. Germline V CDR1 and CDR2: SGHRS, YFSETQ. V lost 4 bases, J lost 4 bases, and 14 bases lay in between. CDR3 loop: CASSEAGEIYGYTF. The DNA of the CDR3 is TGCGCCAGCAGCGAGGCAGGGGAAATCTATGGCTACACCTTC.

CDR3 nucleotides: TGTGCCAGCAGCATAGGCCAGGGCTCCTACGAGCAGTACTTC. Its translation is CASSIGQGSYEQYF. The rearrangement links TRBV7-9 to TRBJ2-7, with D possibly TRBD1 on 5 matching bases. Between the trimmed V and J ends, which lost 5 bases and 0 bases, there was a span of 11 bases. The CDR3 extends over 14 amino acids. Germline CDR1 SEHNR, CDR2 FQNEAQ (reference sequence).

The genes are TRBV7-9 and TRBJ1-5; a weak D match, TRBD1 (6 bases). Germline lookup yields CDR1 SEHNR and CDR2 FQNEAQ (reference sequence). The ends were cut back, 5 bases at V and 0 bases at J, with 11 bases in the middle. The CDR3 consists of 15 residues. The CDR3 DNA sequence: TGTGCCAGCAGCAGCGGACAGAGTAGCAATCAGCCCCAGCATTTT. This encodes CASSSGQSSNQPQHF.

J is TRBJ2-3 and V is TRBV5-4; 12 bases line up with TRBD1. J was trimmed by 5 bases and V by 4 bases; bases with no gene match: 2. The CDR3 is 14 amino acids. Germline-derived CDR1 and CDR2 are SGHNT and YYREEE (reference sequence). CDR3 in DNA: TGTGCCAGCAGCAGGGACAGGGGGCAAGATACGCAGTATTTT. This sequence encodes CASSRDRGQDTQYF.

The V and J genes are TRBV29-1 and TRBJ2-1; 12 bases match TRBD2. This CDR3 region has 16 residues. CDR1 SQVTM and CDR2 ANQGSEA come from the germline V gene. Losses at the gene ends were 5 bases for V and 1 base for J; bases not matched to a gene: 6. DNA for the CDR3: TGCAGCGTTTTCACTAGCGGGAGGCCTTCCTACAATGAGCAGTTCTTC. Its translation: CSVFTSGRPSYNEQFF.

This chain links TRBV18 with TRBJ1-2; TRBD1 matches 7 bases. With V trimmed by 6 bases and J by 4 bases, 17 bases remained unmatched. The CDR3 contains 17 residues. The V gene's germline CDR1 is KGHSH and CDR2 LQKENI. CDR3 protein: CASSSTGTDRFTYGYTF. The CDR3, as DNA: TGTGCCAGCTCGTCCACCGGGACAGACAGATTTACCTATGGCTACACCTTC.

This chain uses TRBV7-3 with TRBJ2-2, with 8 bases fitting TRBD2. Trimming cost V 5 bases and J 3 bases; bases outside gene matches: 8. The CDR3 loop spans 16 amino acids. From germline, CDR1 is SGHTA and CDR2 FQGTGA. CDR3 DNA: TGTGCCAGCAGCACCATCGGGACTAGGGACACCGGGGAGCTGTTTTTT. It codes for CASSTIGTRDTGELFF.

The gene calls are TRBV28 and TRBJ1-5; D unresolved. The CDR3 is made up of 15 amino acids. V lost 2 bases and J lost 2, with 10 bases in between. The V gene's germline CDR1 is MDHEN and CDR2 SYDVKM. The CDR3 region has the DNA TGTGCCAGCAGTTTAACGGAGGTTGGCAATCAGCCCCAGCATTTT. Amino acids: CASSLTEVGNQPQHF. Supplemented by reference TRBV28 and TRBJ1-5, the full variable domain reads DVKVTQSSRYLVKRTGEKVFLECVQDMDHENMFWYRQDPGLGLRLIYFSYDVKMKEKGDIPEGYSVSREKKERFSLILESASTNQTSMYLCASSLTEVGNQPQHFGDGTRLSIL.

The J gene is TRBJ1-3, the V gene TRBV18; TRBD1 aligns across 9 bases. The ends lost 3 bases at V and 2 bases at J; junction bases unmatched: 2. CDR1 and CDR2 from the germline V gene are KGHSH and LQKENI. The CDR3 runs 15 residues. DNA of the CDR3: TGTGCCAGCTCACCTTGGACAGGGGCTGGAAACACCATATATTTT. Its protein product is CASSPWTGAGNTIYF.

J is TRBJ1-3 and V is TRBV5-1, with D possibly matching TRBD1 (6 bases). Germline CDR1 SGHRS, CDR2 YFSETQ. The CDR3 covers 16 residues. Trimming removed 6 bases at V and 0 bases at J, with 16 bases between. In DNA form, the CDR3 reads TGCGCCAGCACCTCTCAGGGACAAGGCTCTGGAAACACCATATATTTT. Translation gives CASTSQGQGSGNTIYF.

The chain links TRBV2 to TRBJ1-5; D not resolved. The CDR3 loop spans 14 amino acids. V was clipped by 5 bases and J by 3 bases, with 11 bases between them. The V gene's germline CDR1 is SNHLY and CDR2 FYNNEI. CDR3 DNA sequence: TGTGCCAGCAGTCCGGGATCTAACAATCAGCCCCAGCATTTT. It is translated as CASSPGSNNQPQHF.

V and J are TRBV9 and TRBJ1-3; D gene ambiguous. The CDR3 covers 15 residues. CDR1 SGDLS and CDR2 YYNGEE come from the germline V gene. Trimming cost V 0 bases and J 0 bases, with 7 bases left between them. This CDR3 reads CASSVVGSSGNTIYF. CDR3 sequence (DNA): TGTGCCAGCAGCGTAGTAGGGAGCTCTGGAAACACCATATATTTT.

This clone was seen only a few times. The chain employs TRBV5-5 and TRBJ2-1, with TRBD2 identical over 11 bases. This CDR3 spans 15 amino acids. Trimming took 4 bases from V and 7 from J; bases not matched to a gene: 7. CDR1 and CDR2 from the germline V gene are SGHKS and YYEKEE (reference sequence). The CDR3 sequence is CASSLIAGGLNEQFF. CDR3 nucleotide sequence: TGTGCCAGCAGCCTTATAGCGGGAGGGTTGAATGAGCAGTTCTTC. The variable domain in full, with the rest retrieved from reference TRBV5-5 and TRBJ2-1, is DAGVTQSPTHLIKTRGQQVTLRCSPISGHKSVSWYQQVLGQGPQFIFQYYEKEERGRGNFPDRFSARQFPNYSSELNVNALLLGDSALYLCASSLIAGGLNEQFFGPGTRLTVL.

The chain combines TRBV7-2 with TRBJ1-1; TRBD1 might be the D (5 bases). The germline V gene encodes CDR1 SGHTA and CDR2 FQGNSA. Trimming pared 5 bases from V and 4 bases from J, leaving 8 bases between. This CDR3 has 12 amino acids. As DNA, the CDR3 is TGTGCCAGCAGCCGGACAAGCACTGAAGCTTTCTTT. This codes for CASSRTSTEAFF.

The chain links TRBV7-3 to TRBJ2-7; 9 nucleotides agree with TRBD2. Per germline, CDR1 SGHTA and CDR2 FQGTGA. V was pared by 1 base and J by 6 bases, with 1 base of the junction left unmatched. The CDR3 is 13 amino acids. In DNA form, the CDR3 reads TGTGCCAGCAGCTTAAGCGGGAGGGCCGAGCAGTACTTC. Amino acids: CASSLSGRAEQYF. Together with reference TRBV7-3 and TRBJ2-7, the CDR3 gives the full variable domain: GAGVSQTPSNKVTEKGKYVELRCDPISGHTALYWYRQSLGQGPEFLIYFQGTGAADDSGLPNDRFFAVRPEGSVSTLKIQRTERGDSAVYLCASSLSGRAEQYFGPGTRLTVT.

The CDR3 nucleotides are TGTGCCAGCAGTACCAGAGGAGCCGGGGAGCTGTTTTTT. This codes for CASSTRGAGELFF. J is TRBJ2-2 and V is TRBV7-9; the D is unclear. V lost 6 bases and J lost 6, with 11 bases in between. This CDR3 has 13 residues. Germline V CDR1 and CDR2: SEHNR, FQNEAQ (reference sequence).

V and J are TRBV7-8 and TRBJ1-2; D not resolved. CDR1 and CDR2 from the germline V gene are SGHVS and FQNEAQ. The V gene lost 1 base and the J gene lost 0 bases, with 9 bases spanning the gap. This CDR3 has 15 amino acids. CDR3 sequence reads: CASSLVRETNYGYTF. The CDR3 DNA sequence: TGTGCCAGCAGCTTAGTTCGGGAGACTAACTATGGCTACACCTTC.

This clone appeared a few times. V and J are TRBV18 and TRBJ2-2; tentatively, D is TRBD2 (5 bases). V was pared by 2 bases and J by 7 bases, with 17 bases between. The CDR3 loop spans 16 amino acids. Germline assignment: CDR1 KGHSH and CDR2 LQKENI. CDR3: CASSPAVATGSGELFF. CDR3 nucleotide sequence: TGTGCCAGCTCACCAGCGGTGGCAACTGGGAGCGGGGAGCTGTTTTTT.

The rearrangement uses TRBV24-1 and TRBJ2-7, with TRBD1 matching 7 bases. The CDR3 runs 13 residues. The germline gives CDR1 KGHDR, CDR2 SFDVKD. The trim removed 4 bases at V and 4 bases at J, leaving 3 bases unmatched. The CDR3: CATSDPTGYEQYF. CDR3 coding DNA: TGTGCCACCAGTGACCCGACAGGGTACGAGCAGTACTTC.

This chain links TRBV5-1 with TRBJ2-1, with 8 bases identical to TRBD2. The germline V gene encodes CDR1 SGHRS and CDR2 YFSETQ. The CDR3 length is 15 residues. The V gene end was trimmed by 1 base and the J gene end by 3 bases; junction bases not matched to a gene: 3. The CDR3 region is CASSLLAGLYNEQFF. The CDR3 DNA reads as TGCGCCAGCAGCTTGCTAGCGGGCCTCTACAATGAGCAGTTCTTC.

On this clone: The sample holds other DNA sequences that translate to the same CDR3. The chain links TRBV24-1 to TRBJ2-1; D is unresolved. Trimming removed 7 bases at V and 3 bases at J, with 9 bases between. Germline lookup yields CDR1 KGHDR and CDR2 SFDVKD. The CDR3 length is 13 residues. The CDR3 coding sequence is TGTGCCACCAGCGATACTGGCTACAATGAGCAGTTCTTC. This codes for CATSDTGYNEQFF.

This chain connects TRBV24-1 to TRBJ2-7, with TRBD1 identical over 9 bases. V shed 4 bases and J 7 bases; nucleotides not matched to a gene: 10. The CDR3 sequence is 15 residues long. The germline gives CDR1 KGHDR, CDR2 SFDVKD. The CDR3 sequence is CATSEAGTGWGEQYF. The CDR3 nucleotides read TGTGCCACCAGTGAGGCCGGGACAGGGTGGGGAGAGCAGTACTTC.

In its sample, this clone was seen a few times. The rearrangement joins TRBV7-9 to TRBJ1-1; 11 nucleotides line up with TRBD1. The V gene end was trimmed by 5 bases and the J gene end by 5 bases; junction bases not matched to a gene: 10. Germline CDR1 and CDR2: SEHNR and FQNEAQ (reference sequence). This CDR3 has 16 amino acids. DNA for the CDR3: TGTGCCAGCAGCGGGAGGACAGGGGGCGCGGGAACTGAAGCTTTCTTT. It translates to CASSGRTGGAGTEAFF.

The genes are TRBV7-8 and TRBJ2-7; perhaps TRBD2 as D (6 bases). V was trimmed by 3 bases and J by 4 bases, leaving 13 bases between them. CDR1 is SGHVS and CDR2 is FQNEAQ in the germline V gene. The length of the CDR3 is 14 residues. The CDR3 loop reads CASSFPGEGYEQYF. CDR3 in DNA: TGTGCCAGCAGCTTTCCGGGAGAAGGGTACGAGCAGTACTTC.

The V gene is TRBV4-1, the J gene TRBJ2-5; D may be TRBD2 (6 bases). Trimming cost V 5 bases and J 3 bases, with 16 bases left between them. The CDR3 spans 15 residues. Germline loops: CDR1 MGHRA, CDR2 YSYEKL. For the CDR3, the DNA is TGCGCCAGCAGCAGGGTTGGGGGAGGAAAAGAGACCCAGTACTTC. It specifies CASSRVGGGKETQYF.